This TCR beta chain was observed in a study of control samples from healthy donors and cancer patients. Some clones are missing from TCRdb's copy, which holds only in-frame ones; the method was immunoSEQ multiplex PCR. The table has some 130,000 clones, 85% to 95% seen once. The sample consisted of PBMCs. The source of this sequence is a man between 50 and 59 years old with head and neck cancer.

CDR3 sequence: CASRRADTEAFF. CDR3 DNA sequence: TGTGCCAGCAGACGGGCGGATACTGAAGCTTTCTTT. The chain is built from TRBV2 and TRBJ1-1; D unclear. CDR3 length: 12 amino acids. Trimming left V 6 bases short and J 5 bases short, with 10 bases between. The germline gives CDR1 SNHLY, CDR2 FYNNEI.